This TCR beta chain is drawn from a study of CD8 T cells in ankylosing spondylitis. Findings of the study overall: Before this, some motif variants had been reported in reactive arthritis synovial fluid and blood. Disease-linked clones bore a CD8+ phenotype, appearing relatively rarely in peripheral blood. Blood of patients with ankylosing spondylitis appeared to be characterized by a TCR beta motif of eight highly homologous variants.

This clonotype was seen repeatedly, ten times or more. The antigen is unknown. V lost 7 bases to trimming and J lost 0 bases; unmatched junction nucleotides: 14. Germline-derived CDR1 and CDR2 are MGHDK and SYGVNS. The CDR3 loop spans 20 amino acids. TCRdb called the 5' RACE reads again in MiXCR, with one record for every CDR3 protein. The sample has approximately 240,000 distinct CDR3 sequences, about 10% seen once. The sample taken for sequencing was blood, either unsorted or a sorted T cell fraction (not recorded which). The rearrangement uses TRBV25-1 and TRBJ1-6; 11 bases map to TRBD1. The receptor's source is a male donor with ankylosing spondylitis or in good health (not recorded which). The CDR3 protein is CASTFGTGGPLSSYNSPLHF. The CDR3, as DNA: TGTGCCAGCACTTTCGGGACAGGGGGTCCATTGAGCTCCTATAATTCACCCCTCCACTTT.